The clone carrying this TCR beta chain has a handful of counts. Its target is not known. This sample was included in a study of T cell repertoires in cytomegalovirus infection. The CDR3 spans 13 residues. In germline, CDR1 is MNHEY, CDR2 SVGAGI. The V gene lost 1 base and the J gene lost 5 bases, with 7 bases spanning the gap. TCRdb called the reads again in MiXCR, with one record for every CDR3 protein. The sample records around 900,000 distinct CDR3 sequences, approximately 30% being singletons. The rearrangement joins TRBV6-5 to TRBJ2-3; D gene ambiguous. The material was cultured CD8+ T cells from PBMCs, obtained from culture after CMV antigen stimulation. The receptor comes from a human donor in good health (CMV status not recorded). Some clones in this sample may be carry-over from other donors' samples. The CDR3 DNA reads TGTGCCAGCAGTTACTTTTCTAAAGATACGCAGTATTTT. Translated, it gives CASSYFSKDTQYF.